These 26 T cell receptor beta chains were all obtained from the same sample, sequenced in a study of brain T cells in children with intractable seizures. TCRdb keeps only in-frame clones here, not all; method: immunoSEQ multiplex PCR. Of fewer than 80,000 clones in the sample, about 96% are singletons; the top ten hold 0.3% to 0.45%. This specimen consisted of peripheral blood, obtained at surgery. These receptor sequences come from a boy in the first two years of life with focal cortical dysplasia and intractable seizures.

This chain joins TRBV10-3 and TRBJ2-7; TRBD2 matches 13 bases. CDR1 and CDR2 (germline): ENHRY, SYGVKD. Trimming took 6 bases from V and 0 from J; bases not matched to a gene: 2. The CDR3 has 15 residues. The chain's CDR3 is CAISGLAGASYEQYF. Here the CDR3 DNA reads TGTGCCATCAGCGGACTAGCGGGAGCCTCCTACGAGCAGTACTTC.

The chain recombines TRBV28 with TRBJ2-3; tentatively, D is TRBD1 (5 bases). The V and J ends lost 5 bases and 3 bases respectively, with 21 bases between them. Germline loops: CDR1 MDHEN, CDR2 SYDVKM. This CDR3 region has 17 residues. The CDR3 nucleotides are TGTGCCAGCAGTACAGGCGTGTTCAAGAAAGATACAGATACGCAGTATTTT. Encoded protein: CASSTGVFKKDTDTQYF.

V is TRBV10-1 and J is TRBJ2-7; 9 nucleotides line up with TRBD1. This CDR3 comprises 18 residues. Germline trimming cut 2 bases from V and 5 bases from J; bases unmatched to any gene: 16. Germline V lookup: CDR1 WNHNN, CDR2 SYGVQD (reference sequence). CDR3 DNA: TGCGCCAGCAGTGAGGCCGACAGGGGGAGAACCCCACGCAACGAGCAGTACTTC. Its translation: CASSEADRGRTPRNEQYF.

The chain uses TRBV4-2 and TRBJ2-5; 11 bases agree with TRBD2. V was pared by 6 bases and J by 0 bases, with 3 bases of the junction left unmatched. The CDR3 is made up of 15 amino acids. Germline-derived CDR1 and CDR2 are LGHNA and YNFKEQ. Written as DNA, the CDR3 is TGTGCCAGCAGAGGGACTAGCGGAAACCAAGAGACCCAGTACTTC. Protein product: CASRGTSGNQETQYF.

The chain couples TRBV7-9 to TRBJ2-7; D may be TRBD2 (6 bases). The CDR3 is 16 amino acids. Germline V gene lookup returns CDR1 SEHNR and CDR2 FQNEAQ (reference sequence). The V and J ends lost 1 base and 2 bases respectively, with 15 bases between them. The CDR3 sequence: CASSLGPGRDPYEQYF. The CDR3 DNA is TGTGCCAGCAGCTTAGGACCAGGGCGGGACCCCTACGAGCAGTACTTC.

The chain combines TRBV25-1 with TRBJ1-6, with TRBD1 as a possible D gene (5 bases). The germline CDR1 and CDR2 sequences are MGHDK and SYGVNS. V lost 5 bases, J lost 7 bases, and 18 bases lay in between. The CDR3 loop spans 16 amino acids. The CDR3 reads CASSQWGISPNSPLHF. The CDR3 coding sequence is TGTGCCAGCAGTCAATGGGGGATATCTCCCAATTCACCCCTCCACTTT.

The chain recombines TRBV4-1 with TRBJ2-1; D could derive from TRBD1 or TRBD2 (7 bases each). Germline CDR1 MGHRA, CDR2 YSYEKL. The length of the CDR3 is 15 residues. V lost 2 bases and J 11 bases, leaving 19 bases between the germline ends. The CDR3: CASSQPTAGDSKQFF. The CDR3 nucleotides are TGCGCCAGCAGCCAACCAACGGCGGGGGACAGTAAGCAGTTCTTC.

The rearrangement uses TRBV7-9 and TRBJ1-1; D gene unclear. The germline V gene has CDR1 SEHNR and CDR2 FQNEAQ (reference sequence). Trimming removed 5 bases from V and 1 base from J, with 11 bases in between. This CDR3 region has 14 residues. The CDR3 coding sequence is TGTGCCAGCAGCAAAGATGGCGGGAACACTGAAGCTTTCTTT. Protein sequence: CASSKDGGNTEAFF.

The rearrangement uses TRBV10-1 and TRBJ2-2, with 11 bases matching TRBD2. The V segment lost 5 bases and the J segment 5 bases; nucleotides outside the gene matches: 4. This CDR3 has 15 residues. Germline assignment: CDR1 WNHNN and CDR2 SYGVQD (reference sequence). CDR3 region: CASSQLAGGTGELFF. DNA for the CDR3: TGCGCCAGCAGTCAGCTAGCGGGGGGTACCGGGGAGCTGTTTTTT.

CDR3 in DNA: TGTGCCAGCAGCTTGCGGTCGGGGGGGCGCACAGATACGCAGTATTTT. Protein product: CASSLRSGGRTDTQYF. The chain uses TRBV5-6 and TRBJ2-3; 8 nucleotides agree with TRBD2. Germline V gene sequence: CDR1 SGHDT, CDR2 YYEEEE. The CDR3 covers 16 residues. The ends lost 1 base at V and 1 base at J; junction bases unmatched: 5.

The chain recombines TRBV4-3 with TRBJ1-4; D ambiguous. V dropped 1 base and J dropped 6 bases, with 6 bases sitting between them. The CDR3 loop spans 13 amino acids. Germline values: CDR1 LGHNA, CDR2 YSLEER. The DNA for the CDR3 is TGCGCCAGCAGCCAAGTAGGGTATGAAAAACTGTTTTTT. Encoded protein: CASSQVGYEKLFF.

This sequence joins TRBV18 and TRBJ1-4, with TRBD1 identical over 9 bases. Germline V gene lookup returns CDR1 KGHSH and CDR2 LQKENI. The V segment lost 4 bases and the J segment 5 bases; nucleotides outside the gene matches: 5. CDR3 length equals 15 residues. The CDR3 DNA sequence: TGTGCCAGCTCACGTTCGACAGGGGGGAATGAAAAACTGTTTTTT. Protein: CASSRSTGGNEKLFF. The entire variable domain, with the rest obtained from reference TRBV18 and TRBJ1-4, is as follows: NAGVMQNPRHLVRRRGQEARLRCSPMKGHSHVYWYRQLPEEGLKFMVYLQKENIIDESGMPKERFSAEFPKEGPSILRIQQVVRGDSAAYFCASSRSTGGNEKLFFGSGTQLSVL.

J is TRBJ2-2 and V is TRBV7-9; D is possibly TRBD1 (6 bases). This CDR3 region has 13 residues. Germline lookup yields CDR1 SEHNR and CDR2 FQNEAQ (reference sequence). V lost 2 bases, J lost 6 bases, and 7 bases lay in between. In DNA form, the CDR3 reads TGTGCCAGCAGCTTAAGGGGGTCCGGGGAGCTGTTTTTT. It translates to CASSLRGSGELFF. The entire variable domain, with the rest obtained from reference TRBV7-9 and TRBJ2-2, is as follows: DTGVSQNPRHKITKRGQNVTFRCDPISEHNRLYWYRQTLGQGPEFLTYFQNEAQLEKSRLLSDRFSAERPKGSFSTLEIQRTEQGDSAMYLCASSLRGSGELFFGEGSRLTVL.

The V call is TRBV5-4, the J call TRBJ1-6; D perhaps matches TRBD1 (6 bases). Germline values: CDR1 SGHNT, CDR2 YYREEE (reference sequence). The V and J ends lost 4 bases and 9 bases respectively, with 17 bases between them. The CDR3 has 15 amino acids. CDR3 sequence (DNA): TGTGCCAGCAGCCCCAATAGGGGGGCTCTTTCACCCCTCCACTTT. Translating it yields CASSPNRGALSPLHF.

V gene TRBV6-6 combines with J gene TRBJ1-4; D might be TRBD1 (5 bases). V dropped 4 bases and J dropped 11 bases, with 23 bases sitting between them. The CDR3 loop spans 16 amino acids. Germline loops: CDR1 MNHNY, CDR2 SVGAGI (reference sequence). CDR3 residues: CASSSVPPGLLGKLFF. In DNA form, the CDR3 reads TGTGCCAGCAGTTCCGTTCCGCCGGGGCTTCTAGGGAAACTGTTTTTT.

The chain employs TRBV28 and TRBJ2-1; 15 bases are a match to TRBD2. V trimming: 5 bases; J trimming: 15 bases; junction bases outside the gene matches: 5. The germline gives CDR1 MDHEN, CDR2 SYDVKM. CDR3 length: 13 residues. CDR3 sequence: CASSAGTSGRRFF. CDR3 coding DNA: TGTGCCAGCAGTGCCGGGACTAGCGGGAGGAGGTTCTTC.

This clone was seen a single time. J is TRBJ1-2 and V is TRBV3-1 (or the pseudogene TRBV3-2); TRBD1 matches at 7 bases. The CDR3 extends over 14 amino acids. J gave up 4 bases and V 2 bases, and 4 bases lay outside the gene matches. Germline CDR1 and CDR2: LGHDT and YNNKEL (reference sequence). The CDR3 bases are TGTGCCAGCAGCCAACCCGGACAGGTCTATGGCTACACCTTC. It translates to CASSQPGQVYGYTF.

V gene TRBV14 combines with J gene TRBJ2-1, with TRBD2 matching over 10 bases. CDR3 length: 15 amino acids. With 5 bases clipped from V and 5 bases from J, the junction kept 6 bases outside the gene matches. CDR1 is SGHDN, CDR2 FVKESK, per germline. CDR3 sequence (DNA): TGTGCCAGCAGCTCTACTAGCGGGGTCCACAATGAGCAGTTCTTC. It is translated as CASSSTSGVHNEQFF.

The genes are TRBV18 and TRBJ2-7; 13 bases map to TRBD2. CDR3 length: 15 amino acids. The junction had 5 bases not matched to a gene; V was cut back by 4 bases and J by 5 bases. Germline lookup yields CDR1 KGHSH and CDR2 LQKENI. DNA for the CDR3: TGTGCCAGCTCACATGGGACTAGCGGGATCCACGAGCAGTACTTC. Amino acids: CASSHGTSGIHEQYF.

This chain joins TRBV19 and TRBJ2-5; possibly TRBD1 for D (6 bases). This CDR3 has 14 amino acids. Germline values: CDR1 LNHDA, CDR2 SQIVND (reference sequence). V was cut by 5 bases and J by 7 bases, with 17 bases left in between. The DNA of the CDR3 is TGTGCCAGTAGTCAAACCGGGACAATCCGGACCCAGTACTTC. Translated: CASSQTGTIRTQYF. Full variable domain (missing parts from reference TRBV19 and TRBJ2-5): DGGITQSPKYLFRKEGQNVTLSCEQNLNHDAMYWYRQDPGQGLRLIYYSQIVNDFQKGDIAEGYSVSREKKESFPLTVTSAQKNPTAFYLCASSQTGTIRTQYFGPGTRLLVL.

V usage is TRBV10-1 and J usage is TRBJ2-7; TRBD2 matches 8 bases. In germline, CDR1 is WNHNN, CDR2 SYGVQD (reference sequence). This CDR3 spans 16 amino acids. The V gene end was trimmed by 7 bases and the J gene end by 6 bases; junction bases not matched to a gene: 17. This chain's CDR3 is CASTERIGLARLEQYF. The DNA for the CDR3 is TGCGCCAGCACCGAGAGAATTGGACTAGCTCGTCTCGAGCAGTACTTC.

The chain combines TRBV28 with TRBJ1-3; unclear D gene. The CDR3 consists of 16 residues. The germline gives CDR1 MDHEN, CDR2 SYDVKM. Trimming stripped 3 bases from V and 0 bases from J, with 12 bases between. CDR3 DNA sequence: TGTGCCAGCAGTTTCGTTAGGAGGTTCTCTGGAAACACCATATATTTT. Its protein is CASSFVRRFSGNTIYF.

This clone has just one count. The chain is built from TRBV5-1 and TRBJ2-2; TRBD1 might be the D (5 bases). Deletions cut 2 bases from V and 8 bases from J, with 13 bases between. The CDR3 has 14 residues. The germline V gene encodes CDR1 SGHRS and CDR2 YFSETQ. CDR3 loop: CASSLRRDNGELFF. CDR3 DNA: TGCGCCAGCAGCTTACGCAGGGATAATGGGGAGCTGTTTTTT. Based on the CDR3 plus reference TRBV5-1 and TRBJ2-2, the full variable domain is KAGVTQTPRYLIKTRGQQVTLSCSPISGHRSVSWYQQTPGQGLQFLFEYFSETQRNKGNFPGRFSGRQFSNSRSEMNVSTLELGDSALYLCASSLRRDNGELFFGEGSRLTVL.

This chain uses TRBV7-2 with TRBJ2-1, with 12 bases matching TRBD2. V was pared by 1 base and J by 7 bases, with 8 bases of the junction left unmatched. The CDR3 covers 17 residues. CDR1 and CDR2 from the germline V gene are SGHTA and FQGNSA. In DNA, the CDR3 is TGTGCCAGCAGCTTAGACGGAGGACTAGCGGGAAGGAATGAGCAGTTCTTC. The encoded protein is CASSLDGGLAGRNEQFF.

The chain recombines TRBV5-6 with TRBJ2-7, with a possible D match to TRBD1 (6 bases). CDR1 SGHDT and CDR2 YYEEEE come from the germline V gene. The CDR3 consists of 14 residues. V shed 2 bases and J shed 0 bases, with 9 bases lying between them. CDR3 region: CASSFDRRSYEQYF. The CDR3 DNA reads as TGTGCCAGCAGCTTCGACAGGCGCTCCTACGAGCAGTACTTC.

This clone is a singleton in its sample. This sequence joins TRBV19 and TRBJ1-5; D gene ambiguous. The CDR3 consists of 16 residues. V was trimmed by 0 bases and J by 0 bases, leaving 9 bases between them. Germline loops: CDR1 LNHDA, CDR2 SQIVND (reference sequence). The CDR3, as DNA: TGTGCCAGTAGTATAGATCTGTCCTATAGCAATCAGCCCCAGCATTTT. This translates into CASSIDLSYSNQPQHF.